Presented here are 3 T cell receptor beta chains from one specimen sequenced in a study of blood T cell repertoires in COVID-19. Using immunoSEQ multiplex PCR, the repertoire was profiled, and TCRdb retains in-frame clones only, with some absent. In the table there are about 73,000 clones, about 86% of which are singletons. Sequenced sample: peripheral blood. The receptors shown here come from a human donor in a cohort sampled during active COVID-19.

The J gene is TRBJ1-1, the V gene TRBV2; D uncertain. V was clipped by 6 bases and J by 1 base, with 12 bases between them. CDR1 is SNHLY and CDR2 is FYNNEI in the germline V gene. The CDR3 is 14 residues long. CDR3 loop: CASSLIIRNTEAFF. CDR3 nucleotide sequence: TGTGCCAGCAGCCTAATAATTCGGAACACTGAAGCTTTCTTT.

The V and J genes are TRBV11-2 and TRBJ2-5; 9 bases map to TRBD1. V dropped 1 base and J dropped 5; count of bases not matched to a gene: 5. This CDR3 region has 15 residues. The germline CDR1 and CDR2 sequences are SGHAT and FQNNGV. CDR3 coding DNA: TGTGCCAGCAGCTTAGGGACAGGGGTTGGTGAGACCCAGTACTTC. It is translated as CASSLGTGVGETQYF.

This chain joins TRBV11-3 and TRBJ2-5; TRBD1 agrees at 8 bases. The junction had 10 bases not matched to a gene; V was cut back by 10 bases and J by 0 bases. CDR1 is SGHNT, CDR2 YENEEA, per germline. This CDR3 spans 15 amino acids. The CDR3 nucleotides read TGTGCCACGGTTCCGGGACAGGCCAACCAAGAGACCCAGTACTTC. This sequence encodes CATVPGQANQETQYF.